This T cell receptor beta chain appears in the sequencing data of a study of blood T cell repertoires in COVID-19. Repertoires were generated with immunoSEQ multiplex PCR, while TCRdb's copy carries only in-frame clones and drops some. The table records approximately 160,000 clones, 76% of them present only once. Material: peripheral blood. The TCR sequence derives from a woman at least 80 years old with acute or convalescent COVID-19.

For the CDR3, the DNA is TGTGCCAGCAGCTCGGGTTCTGGGGCCAACGTCCTGACTTTC. Residues: CASSSGSGANVLTF. This rearrangement joins TRBV5-5 to TRBJ2-6, with D uncertain. Germline V lookup: CDR1 SGHKS, CDR2 YYEKEE (reference sequence). The CDR3 runs to 14 residues. The V end lost 3 bases, the J end lost 1 base, and 5 bases lay between the germline ends.